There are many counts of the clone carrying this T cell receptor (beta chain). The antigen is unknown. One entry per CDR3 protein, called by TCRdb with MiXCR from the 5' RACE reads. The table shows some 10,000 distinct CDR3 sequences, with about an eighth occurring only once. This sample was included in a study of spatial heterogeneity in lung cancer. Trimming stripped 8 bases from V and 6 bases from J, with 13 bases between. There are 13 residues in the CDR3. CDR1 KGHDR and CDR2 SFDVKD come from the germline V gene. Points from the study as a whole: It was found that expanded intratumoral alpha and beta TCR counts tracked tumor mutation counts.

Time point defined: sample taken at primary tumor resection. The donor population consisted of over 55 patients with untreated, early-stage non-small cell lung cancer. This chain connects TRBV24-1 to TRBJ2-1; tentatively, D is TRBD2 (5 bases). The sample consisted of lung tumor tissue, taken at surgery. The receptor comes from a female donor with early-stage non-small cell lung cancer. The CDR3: CATTGLSGNEQFF. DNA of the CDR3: TGTGCCACCACGGGCTTAAGCGGCAATGAGCAGTTCTTC.